This TCR beta chain was captured by sequencing in a study of post-analysis software for immune sequencing data. About the research overall: Recorded subtypes: relapsing-remitting, secondary progressive, progressive-relapsing; some patients unannotated. Overall study findings and caveats: Patients had higher frequencies than controls of four to six TRBV segments, including TRBV5-6, TRBV5-1 and TRBV20-1. Versus controls, multiple sclerosis patients showed significantly lower diversity (normalized Chao1).

This clonotype was recorded a few times. Its antigen is as yet unknown. V lost 6 bases and J 4 bases, leaving 9 bases between the germline ends. This CDR3 region has 13 residues. Each TCR beta cDNA library carried unique molecular identifiers. Input of roughly 0.9 to 11 million T cells yielded approximately 500,000 cDNA molecules. One entry per CDR3 protein, called by TCRdb with MiXCR from the PCR reads. The repertoire holds hundreds of thousands of distinct CDR3 sequences, around 27% seen once, with under 0.7% in the top ten. This chain uses TRBV12-3 or TRBV12-4 with TRBJ1-4; D not resolved. What was sequenced was blood. This sequence originates from a girl between 5 and 17 years old with multiple sclerosis. The CDR3 here is CASRDGNNEKLFF. In nucleotides, the CDR3 is TGTGCCAGCAGGGACGGAAATAATGAAAAACTGTTTTTT.